These T cell receptor beta chains were read from a single sample in a study of blood T cell repertoires in COVID-19. Generated by immunoSEQ multiplex PCR, the TCRdb table keeps only in-frame clones and is missing some. The sample has 190,000 or so clones, 85% to 90% seen once. Sequenced material: peripheral blood. The receptors were gathered from a man aged 35 to 55 with active or convalescent COVID-19. Each CDR3 is given with its conserved first and last residue. D genes are given only for firm matches. The listing skips clone size in some rows; elsewhere it reads once, few, many or a size class.

NA TRBJ1-2 TRBV28 TRBD1 TGTGCCAGCAGTTCGGACAGGGTAGTCGGCTACACCTTC CASSSDRVVGYTF
few TRBJ1-2 TRBV7-3 NA TGTGCCAGCAGCTTAACGCTAGAGGGGGATGGCTACACCTTC CASSLTLEGDGYTF
NA TRBJ1-3 TRBV7-2 NA TGTGCCAGCAGCTACCGTCTGAAAGCTGGTAACACCATATATTTT CASSYRLKAGNTIYF
NA TRBJ2-5 TRBV27 TRBD2 TGTGCCAGCAGTTTACGGGGGGGCCAAGAGACCCAGTACTTC CASSLRGGQETQYF
NA TRBJ2-3 TRBV5-6 TRBD2 TGTGCCAGCAGCCTAGCGGGGGGCCCCACAGATACGCAGTATTTT CASSLAGGPTDTQYF
NA TRBJ2-2 TRBV19 TRBD1 TGTGCCAGTAGTCTAACAGGGGCCGGGGAGCTGTTTTTT CASSLTGAGELFF
NA TRBJ1-1 TRBV4-3 NA TGCGCCAGCAGCCAAGGGGGGCAGAACACTGAAGCTTTCTTT CASSQGGQNTEAFF
NA TRBJ1-4 TRBV9 TRBD1 TGTGCCAGCAGCGTAGATAAGGGGGCGCGTGAAAAACTGTTTTTT CASSVDKGAREKLFF
NA TRBJ2-5 TRBV5-1 NA TGCGCCAGCAGCGTCGACTTATCCTACCGGGGGACCCAGTACTTC CASSVDLSYRGTQYF
NA TRBJ1-2 TRBV27 NA TGTGCCAGCACCTCTTACCCTGGGGGCAGGGAAGTAAACTATGGCTACACCTTC CASTSYPGGREVNYGYTF
NA TRBJ2-2 TRBV10-1 NA TGCCCCAGCAGTCGACAGGGAGGCACCGGGGAGCTGTTTTTT CPSSRQGGTGELFF
NA TRBJ1-2 TRBV5-1 TRBD1 TGCGCCAGCAGCTCCACAGGGGATAACTATGGCTACACCTTC CASSSTGDNYGYTF
NA TRBJ2-3 TRBV11-2 NA TGTGCCAGCAGCTTACAGGGCAAGGCAGATACGCAGTATTTT CASSLQGKADTQYF
NA TRBJ2-3 TRBV7-2 TRBD2 TGTGCCACCGCCCCGGGGGGGAGCACAGATACGCAGTATTTT CATAPGGSTDTQYF
NA TRBJ1-1 TRBV18 TRBD1 TGTGCCAGCTCACCCCCGGGACAGCTGAACACTGAAGCTTTCTTT CASSPPGQLNTEAFF
NA TRBJ1-2 TRBV30 NA TGTGCCTGGAGTGGAGCGGTCGGGGGCTACACCTTC CAWSGAVGGYTF
NA TRBJ2-7 TRBV29-1 NA TGCAGCGTTGAGGCGGAAGCCTACGAGCAGTACTTC CSVEAEAYEQYF
once TRBJ2-7 TRBV4-3 NA TGCGCCAGCAGCCAAGATTTTGGGGGCACCTACGAGCAGTACTTC CASSQDFGGTYEQYF
once TRBJ2-6 TRBV3-1/TRBV3-2 NA TGTGCCAGCAGCCCTCAGGGGTCGGGGGCCAACGTCCTGACTTTC CASSPQGSGANVLTF
NA TRBJ2-1 TRBV5-1 TRBD2 TGCGCCAGCAGCTTCGGGACTAGCGGGGGGTCAGCCTACAATGAGCAGTTCTTC CASSFGTSGGSAYNEQFF
NA TRBJ1-1 TRBV24-1 NA TGTGCCACTATCGACATGGTGAACACTGAAGCTTTCTTT CATIDMVNTEAFF
NA TRBJ2-5 TRBV18 NA TGTGCCAGCTCACCAATCAGTACGAAGGAGACCCAGTACTTC CASSPISTKETQYF
NA TRBJ2-7 TRBV4-1 TRBD1 TGCGCCAGCAGCCACCATGACAGGGGCCTGAGCGAGCAGTACTTC CASSHHDRGLSEQYF
NA TRBJ1-1 TRBV11-2 TRBD1 TGTGCCAGCAGCCCCGGGACAGGCTATAACACTGAAGCTTTCTTT CASSPGTGYNTEAFF
NA TRBJ2-4 TRBV5-6 NA TGTGCCAGCAGCTTTACAGGAAACATTCAGTACTTC CASSFTGNIQYF
NA TRBJ1-2 TRBV11-2 TRBD1 TGTGCCAGCAGCTTATTCCAGGGGGATGGCTACACCTTC CASSLFQGDGYTF
NA TRBJ2-1 TRBV6-4 TRBD2 TGTGCCACTTCCATAGCGGGGGGGAATACTTATGAGCAGTTCTTC CATSIAGGNTYEQFF
NA TRBJ1-2 TRBV20-1 NA TGCAGTGCTAACGGGGGGAGCGGCTACACCTTC CSANGGSGYTF
NA TRBJ1-1 TRBV5-1 NA TGCGCCAGCAGCGACAGGACAGAGGGCAACACTGAAGCTTTCTTT CASSDRTEGNTEAFF